The source of this T cell receptor (beta chain) is a study of shared clonotypes between healthy human individuals. The CDR3 runs 18 residues. With 1 base clipped from V and 1 base from J, the junction kept 3 bases outside the gene matches. From germline, CDR1 is SGHAT and CDR2 FQNNGV. Measured with immunoSEQ multiplex PCR; TCRdb has only the in-frame clones, and not every one. The data contain about 490,000 clones, approximately 84% of them seen just once; the ten biggest clones take up 9.5% to 15%. This receptor was obtained from a woman in her thirties or forties in good health. Some clones in this sample may be carry-over from other donors' samples. The chain uses TRBV11-2 and TRBJ2-6, with TRBD2 matching 11 bases. The sequencing input was PBMCs. The CDR3 here is CASSLARLAGSGANVLTF. The CDR3 nucleotides are TGTGCCAGCAGCTTAGCAAGACTAGCGGGATCTGGGGCCAACGTCCTGACTTTC.